The count of the clone carrying this T cell receptor beta chain is one. Its antigen is not identified. J was trimmed by 1 base and V by 5 bases; bases with no gene match: 4. CDR1 and CDR2 from the germline V gene are SGHTA and FQGNSA. This CDR3 is 15 amino acids long. The data were taken from a study of CD8+ T cells in alopecia areata. On the study more broadly: Severity scoring for treated patients was based on the percentage of affected scalp area. Study results and limitations: Scalp clonality, together with expanded CD8+ clones among the top 100, fell significantly with tofacitinib. Because of a solitary nonresponder, the connection of baseline CD8+ expansion to response stays uncertain.

Documented treatment: oral pan-JAK inhibitor, 5-10 mg twice daily. Samples from alopecia areata patients were lesional scalp punch biopsies and peripheral blood. RNA was isolated and reverse transcribed to cDNA, the sequencing template. Produced via immunoSEQ multiplex PCR; TCRdb's table is partial and in-frame only. Among 4,000 to 5,500 clones, 91% were seen once, and the ten largest hold under 25%. This sequence originates from a human donor with alopecia areata. This specimen was skin, taken at week 4, from a patient treated with tofacitinib. The gene calls are TRBV7-2 and TRBJ2-3; the match to TRBD1 covers 9 bases. CDR3 in DNA: TGTGCCAGCAGCCAAAACAGGGGGCGCACAGATACGCAGTATTTT. Translated, it gives CASSQNRGRTDTQYF.